The 23 T cell receptor delta chains reported below all come from one sample, sequenced in a study of gamma-delta chains in newborns, infants, children. TCRdb re-called the reads via CATT. Found here are 10,000 or so delta-chain clones, around 3.5% of them singletons; the top ten hold over 7%. Sequencing was done on a sample of blood. Receptor source: a child who was a newborn, infant or young child, either healthy, febrile or measles-vaccinated (not recorded which).

This clone was observed a handful of times. The chain carries TRDV1 and TRDJ1; D uncertain. The CDR3 runs 18 residues. Trimming stripped 0 bases from V and 0 bases from J, with 17 bases between. CDR1 is TSWWSYY, CDR2 QGS, per germline. The CDR3 DNA is TGTGCTCTTGGGGAACTCGGTACCCAGTCTACGTACACCGATAAACTCATCTTT. Residues: CALGELGTQSTYTDKLIF.

The sample holds a few counts of this clone. The CDR3 reads CALGDWIALTGGLPPVNTDKLIF. CDR3 sequence (DNA): TGTGCTCTTGGGGATTGGATAGCCCTTACTGGGGGATTGCCGCCGGTCAACACCGATAAACTCATCTTT. The V gene is TRDV1, the J gene TRDJ1; 10 nucleotides match TRDD3. The trim removed 3 bases at V and 0 bases at J, leaving 25 bases unmatched. The CDR3 is made up of 23 amino acids. CDR1 is TSWWSYY, CDR2 QGS, per germline.

This clone has more than one count but fewer than ten. This could be a read error, since a much larger clone is one nucleotide away. At the DNA level, this CDR3 is encoded by other sequences in the same sample as well. This chain links TRAV29/DV5 with TRDJ1; possibly TRDD3 for D (9 bases). Germline V gene sequence: CDR1 NSMFDY, CDR2 ISSIKDK. This CDR3 has 24 residues. V lost 2 bases to trimming and J lost 0 bases, with 41 bases between them. CDR3 amino acids: CAARMTSYRPPSTGGYSDTDKLIF. CDR3 in DNA: TGTGCAGCAAGGATGACTTCCTACCGCCCACCGAGTACCGGGGGATACTCGGACACCGATAAACTCATCTTT.

Comment on this clone: TCRdb has a much larger clone's protein, which differs at residue 7 from the translation of this DNA, likely because of a read error; what is shown is the protein translated from the DNA. V and J are TRDV2 and TRDJ1; D unclear. The V end lost 1 base, the J end lost 2 bases, and 13 bases lay between the germline ends. The V gene's germline CDR1 is GEAIGNYY and CDR2 EKD. The CDR3 runs 15 residues. DNA of the CDR3: TGTGCCTGTGACACGGTAGAGGGCCCTACCGATAAACTCATCTTT. It codes for CACDTVEGPTDKLIF.

The rearrangement links TRDV1 to TRDJ1; 9 nucleotides align to TRDD3. The CDR3 has 23 amino acids. Germline V CDR1 and CDR2: TSWWSYY, QGS. V trimming: 6 bases; J trimming: 7 bases; junction bases outside the gene matches: 36. The chain's CDR3 is CALGILTRPAQLGDASPNVKLIF. The CDR3 region has the DNA TGTGCTCTTGGAATCTTGACCCGTCCTGCGCAACTGGGGGACGCCTCCCCTAACGTTAAACTCATCTTT.

This clone has more than one count but fewer than ten. The chain combines TRDV1 with TRDJ1; possibly TRDD3 for D (10 bases). Germline-derived CDR1 and CDR2 are TSWWSYY and QGS. The CDR3 runs 20 residues. The germline V and J ends were trimmed by 2 bases and 8 bases, with 33 bases remaining between them. CDR3 bases: TGTGCTCTTGGGGAAGGCCTTCCTACTGGAAACTGGGGGATGACAACCAAACTCATCTTT. Residues: CALGEGLPTGNWGMTTKLIF.

This clone was seen more than once but under ten times. The chain links TRDV1 to TRDJ1; D may be TRDD3 (6 bases). CDR1 is TSWWSYY and CDR2 is QGS in the germline V gene. CDR3 size: 22 residues. The V end lost 4 bases, the J end lost 0 bases, and 33 bases lay between the germline ends. CDR3 nucleotide sequence: TGTGCTCTTGGGGCCTCTTTCCTTTCAAGAACGGGGGAAACCCCGTACACCGATAAACTCATCTTT. Protein product: CALGASFLSRTGETPYTDKLIF.

The chain couples TRDV1 to TRDJ1; TRDD3 agrees at 7 bases. The CDR3 length is 23 residues. The J segment lost 1 base and the V segment lost 0 bases, leaving 26 bases of the junction unmatched. Germline V gene data show CDR1 as TSWWSYY and CDR2 as QGS. CDR3 nucleotides: TGTGCTCTTGGGGAACTAATCCCCTTATTTGCAAAGGGATACACGGATGGCACCGATAAACTCATCTTT. Encoded protein: CALGELIPLFAKGYTDGTDKLIF.

As to this clone: A read error may explain this, as a much larger clone is one base away. This CDR3 is also generated by other DNA sequences in the sample. The V and J genes are TRDV2 and TRDJ1, with 11 bases aligning to TRDD3. The CDR3 runs 18 residues. Germline V gene lookup returns CDR1 GEAIGNYY and CDR2 EKD. Trimming cost V 3 bases and J 2 bases; bases outside gene matches: 13. The DNA of the CDR3 is TGTGCCTGTGACTTACTACTGGGGGATATTGTCGGGACCGATAAACTCATCTTT. This translates into CACDLLLGDIVGTDKLIF.

This clone was recorded a few times. This chain links TRDV1 with TRDJ1, with 8 bases matching TRDD3. With 1 base clipped from V and 8 bases from J, the junction kept 21 bases outside the gene matches. Germline V gene sequence: CDR1 TSWWSYY, CDR2 QGS. The CDR3 contains 19 residues. In nucleotides, the CDR3 is TGTGCTCTTGGGGAACAGTTCCTATTTACCAAATGGGGGATGTCGAAACTCATCTTT. Translated: CALGEQFLFTKWGMSKLIF.

This rearrangement joins TRDV2 to TRDJ3, with TRDD3 matching over 7 bases. The J gene, missing from TCRdb, was assigned here through DNA to germline matching. This CDR3 is built from 21 residues. With 0 bases clipped from V and 5 bases from J, the junction kept 18 bases outside the gene matches. CDR1 and CDR2 (germline): GEAIGNYY, EKD. DNA of the CDR3: TGTGCCTGTGACACCGGCGGTCTGGGGGTCGCCAGGTTCGGGGACACCCGACAGATGTTTTTC. Translating it yields CACDTGGLGVARFGDTRQMFF.

This clone appeared a few times. CDR3 nucleotide sequence: TGTGCTCTTGGGGAACTCCGGCCGGGCAAACTTCCTACCCGCCGTATTAGACTGGGGGAGTCCCTCACATCCCCTAAACTCATCTTT. This sequence encodes CALGELRPGKLPTRRIRLGESLTSPKLIF. No V segment was called; the J segment is TRDJ1; TRDD3, the table's D call, lacks a check against the DNA. This CDR3 comprises 29 residues.

V gene TRDV1 combines with J gene TRDJ1; 7 bases are a match to TRDD3. Germline CDR1 is TSWWSYY and CDR2 is QGS. V was pared by 7 bases and J by 0 bases, with 17 bases of the junction left unmatched. This CDR3 has 18 amino acids. CDR3 DNA: TGTGCTCTTGAAGTTCAGGGGATAGACTTTTTGTACACCGATAAACTCATCTTT. Residues: CALEVQGIDFLYTDKLIF.

The V and J genes are TRDV2 and TRDJ3; tentatively, D is TRDD3 (5 bases). The length of the CDR3 is 18 residues. Germline CDR1 reads GEAIGNYY; CDR2 reads EKD. Trimming left V 1 base short and J 0 bases short, with 12 bases between. CDR3 nucleotide sequence: TGTGCCTGTGACACGATGGGGACGGGCTCCTGGGACACCCGACAGATGTTTTTC. Its translation is CACDTMGTGSWDTRQMFF.

This clone occurred a few times. The CDR3 protein is CALGGRTPPEGAGTAKLIF. The CDR3 region has the DNA TGTGCTCTTGGGGGACGTACCCCCCCCGAGGGGGCCGGCACGGCGAAACTCATCTTT. The chain couples TRDV1 to TRDJ1; maybe TRDD3 (5 bases). Trimming removed 4 bases from V and 8 bases from J, with 32 bases in between. CDR1 and CDR2 (germline): TSWWSYY, QGS. The CDR3 covers 19 residues.

Judged by abundance, this clone is medium-sized. V and J are TRDV2 and TRDJ1; D not certain. The CDR3 runs 17 residues. V lost 2 bases to trimming and J lost 0 bases, with 18 bases between them. Per the germline V gene, CDR1 is GEAIGNYY and CDR2 is EKD. The CDR3 sequence: CACDNIVPTQYTDKLIF. The CDR3 DNA is TGTGCCTGTGACAATATTGTCCCGACGCAGTACACCGATAAACTCATCTTT.

The chain joins TRDV2 to TRDJ3; 13 nucleotides line up with TRDD3. The germline V gene encodes CDR1 GEAIGNYY and CDR2 EKD. The trim removed 3 bases at V and 0 bases at J, leaving 7 bases unmatched. The CDR3 contains 20 residues. The CDR3 loop reads CACDSLLGDTDSWDTRQMFF. CDR3 nucleotides: TGTGCCTGTGACTCATTACTGGGGGATACGGACTCCTGGGACACCCGACAGATGTTTTTC.

The chain employs TRDV3 and TRDJ1; the D gene is possibly TRDD3 (5 bases). The CDR3 loop spans 14 amino acids. Trimming shortened V by 2 bases and J by 1 base, and 14 bases separated the two germline ends. Germline CDR1 is TVYSNPD and CDR2 is GDNSRS (reference sequence). The CDR3 protein is CAFPNSGGTDKLIF. The CDR3 region has the DNA TGTGCCTTTCCTAACTCGGGGGGCACCGATAAACTCATCTTT.

The genes are TRDV1 and TRDJ1; 8 positions match TRDD3. Germline V gene sequence: CDR1 TSWWSYY, CDR2 QGS. Trimming cost V 0 bases and J 0 bases; bases outside gene matches: 18. The CDR3 consists of 21 residues. The DNA for the CDR3 is TGTGCTCTTGGGGAACTAGTTAACCTCCGCCGTCTGGGGGACCACACCGATAAACTCATCTTT. Protein product: CALGELVNLRRLGDHTDKLIF.

V usage is TRDV3 and J usage is TRDJ1; D gene unclear. Per the germline V gene, CDR1 is TVYSNPD and CDR2 is GDNSRS (reference sequence). The CDR3 length is 16 residues. Trimming removed 4 bases from V and 3 bases from J, with 24 bases in between. CDR3 nucleotide sequence: TGTGCCTCCCAAGTTGGGCCGGGTCACCAGGCCGATAAACTCATCTTT. The encoded protein is CASQVGPGHQADKLIF. The full variable domain, completed using reference TRDV3 and TRDJ1, is CDKVTQSSPDQTVASGSEVVLLCTYDTVYSNPDLFWYRIRPDYSFQFVFYGDNSRSEGADFTQGRFSVKHILTQKAFHLVISPVRTEDSATYYCASQVGPGHQADKLIFGKGTRVTVEP.

With respect to this clone: At one end, the junction sequence differs from germline, possibly due to a read error. The V call is TRAV29/DV5, the J call TRDJ1, with D possibly called TRDD2 or TRDD3 (5 bases each). The germline gives CDR1 NSMFDY, CDR2 ISSIKDK. The CDR3 is made up of 18 amino acids. The CDR3 loop reads CAASEGFLLRRYTNKLIF. In DNA, the CDR3 is TGTGCAGCAAGCGAGGGGTTCCTGTTGCGGCGATACACCAATAAACTCATCTTT.

This clone was detected a few times. The same CDR3 is also encoded by other DNA sequences in this sample. The V call is TRDV1, the J call TRDJ1, with 10 bases fitting TRDD3. Germline values: CDR1 TSWWSYY, CDR2 QGS. V lost 3 bases and J lost 7; bases outside the gene matches: 11. This CDR3 comprises 16 residues. CDR3 region: CALGELTWGIPSKLIF. For the CDR3, the DNA is TGTGCTCTTGGGGAGCTTACGTGGGGGATACCGAGTAAACTCATCTTT.

Within the sample, this clone is medium-sized. J is TRDJ1 and V is TRAV29/DV5; 8 bases map to TRDD3. In germline, CDR1 is NSMFDY, CDR2 ISSIKDK. The CDR3 extends over 16 amino acids. After removal of 2 bases from V and 2 bases from J, the junction contained 11 bases not matched to a gene. The CDR3 spells CAASLSSGGATDKLIF. The CDR3 DNA reads TGTGCAGCAAGTCTATCCTCTGGGGGAGCTACCGATAAACTCATCTTT. Combining the CDR3 with reference TRAV29/DV5 and TRDJ1 gives the whole variable domain DQQVKQNSPSLSVQEGRISILNCDYTNSMFDYFLWYKKYPAEGPTFLISISSIKDKNEDGRFTVFLNKSAKHLSLHIVPSQPGDSAVYFCAASLSSGGATDKLIFGKGTRVTVEP.